This is a list of T cell receptor beta chains from one sample in a study of T cells in Graves' hyperthyroidism and ophthalmopathy. TCRdb redid the calling of the multiplex PCR reads with MiXCR, one entry per CDR3 protein. The profile shows about 130,000 distinct CDR3 sequences, 22% of them singletons. Input material: blood. These receptors came from a woman in her forties or fifties with Graves' hyperthyroidism that later progressed to Graves' ophthalmopathy. CDR3s include the opening cysteine and the closing phenylalanine or tryptophan. The order of the fields is J gene, clone size, V gene, D gene, CDR3 DNA, CDR3 protein. The D gene is left open where the match is weak. The size field is filled for only some rows; it gives once, few, many or a size class.

>TRBJ2-2|many|TRBV18|-
TGTGCCAGCTCACCAACGACACCGTGGGCGAACGGGGAGCTGTTTTTT
CASSPTTPWANGELFF
>TRBJ1-4|many|TRBV2|-
TGTGCCAGCAGGGCCGGACCCTCGTGGGATGAAAAACTGTTTTTT
CASRAGPSWDEKLFF
>TRBJ1-1|-|TRBV29-1|-
TGCAGCGTTGAAGTGCGCCGGGCCCAAAACACTGAAGCTTTCTTT
CSVEVRRAQNTEAFF
>TRBJ2-7|many|TRBV29-1|-
TGCAGCGTACAGACGGATACGAGCTCCTACGAGCAGTACTTC
CSVQTDTSSYEQYF
>TRBJ2-7|many|TRBV28|TRBD2
TGTGCCAGCAGCCAGTTAGCCGGGACTAGGGCCTACGAGCAGTACTTC
CASSQLAGTRAYEQYF
>TRBJ2-1|-|TRBV9|-
TGTGCCAGCAGGGGGGTAGGGCAAGACAATGAGCAGTTCTTC
CASRGVGQDNEQFF
>TRBJ2-2|many|TRBV24-1|TRBD1
TGTGCCACCAGTGAATCCGACAGGGCCACCGGGGAGCTGTTTTTT
CATSESDRATGELFF
>TRBJ2-7|-|TRBV29-1|TRBD1
TGCAGCGTTGGTCCAGGGGGCCCGGGAGAGCAGTACTTC
CSVGPGGPGEQYF
>TRBJ2-1|-|TRBV27|-
TGTGCCAGCACCAGTCTCGCGGGATGGAATGAGCAGTCCTTC
CASTSLAGWNEQSF
>TRBJ2-7|many|TRBV30|-
TGTGCCTGCAAAAGTGCAGGTGGCTACGAGCAGTACTTC
CACKSAGGYEQYF
>TRBJ2-1|few|TRBV6-1|TRBD2
TGTGCCAGCAGAGGGAGCGGGAGGTCGGATGAGCAGTTCTTC
CASRGSGRSDEQFF
>TRBJ1-5|many|TRBV12-3/TRBV12-4|TRBD1
TGTGCCAGCAGTTTAGGACAGGGAAGTCAGCCCCAGCATTTT
CASSLGQGSQPQHF
>TRBJ2-7|many|TRBV27|TRBD2
TGTGCCAGCAAGGGACTAGCGGGAGGGCCCTCCTACGAGCAGTACTTC
CASKGLAGGPSYEQYF
>TRBJ2-5|many|TRBV28|TRBD1
TGTGCCAGCAGGGGACAGGGGGCCCGGGAGACCCAGTACTTC
CASRGQGARETQYF
>TRBJ1-2|many|TRBV10-3|-
TGTGCCATCAGTCGGACTTCTAACTATGGCTACACCTTC
CAISRTSNYGYTF
>TRBJ1-5|-|TRBV4-1|TRBD1
TGCGCCAGCAGCCAAGAGGGGACAGGCAATCAGCCCCAGCATTTT
CASSQEGTGNQPQHF